This T cell receptor beta chain was documented in a study of shared clonotypes between healthy human individuals. Study-wide results and limits: Investigators collected only blood, and repertoires in tissues likely differ.

Unmatched junction bases numbered 10, after V lost 6 bases and J lost 3 bases. The CDR3 covers 16 residues. Germline lookup yields CDR1 MDHEN and CDR2 SYDVKM. Method: immunoSEQ multiplex PCR; TCRdb's copy keeps in-frame clones and lacks some. The sample consists of under 150,000 clones, around two thirds of them appearing once. CD8 memory merged CD45RO+ cells and CCR7-negative CD45RA+ TemRA cells into one population. In this sample, this clone turned up a few times. Its antigen is not identified. This TCR came from a woman aged 25 to 39 in good health. The specimen was memory CD8+ T cells sorted from blood. Subset: CD45RO+ cells pooled with CCR7-negative TemRA cells. This chain uses TRBV28 with TRBJ2-2; TRBD1 matches 7 bases. As DNA, the CDR3 is TGTGCCAGCAGACCTAACAGGGGTCAGTACACCGGGGAGCTGTTTTTT. Its translation: CASRPNRGQYTGELFF.